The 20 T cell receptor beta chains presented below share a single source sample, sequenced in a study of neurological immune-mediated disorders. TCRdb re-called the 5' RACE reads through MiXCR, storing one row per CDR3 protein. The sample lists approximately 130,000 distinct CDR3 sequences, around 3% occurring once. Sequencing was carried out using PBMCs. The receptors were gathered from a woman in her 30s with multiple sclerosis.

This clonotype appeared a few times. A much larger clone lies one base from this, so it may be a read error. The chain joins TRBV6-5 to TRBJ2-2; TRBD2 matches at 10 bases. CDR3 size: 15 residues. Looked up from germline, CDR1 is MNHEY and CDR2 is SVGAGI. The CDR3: CASRHSGRHTGALFF. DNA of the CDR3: TGTGCCAGCAGACATAGCGGGAGGCATACCGGGGCGCTGTTTTTT.

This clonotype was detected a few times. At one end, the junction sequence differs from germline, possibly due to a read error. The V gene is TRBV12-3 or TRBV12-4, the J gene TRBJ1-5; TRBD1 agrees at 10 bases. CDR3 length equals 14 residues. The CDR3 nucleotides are TGTGCCAGCAGTTCGACAGGGGGCAATAAGACCCAGAATTTT. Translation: CASSSTGGNKTQNF.

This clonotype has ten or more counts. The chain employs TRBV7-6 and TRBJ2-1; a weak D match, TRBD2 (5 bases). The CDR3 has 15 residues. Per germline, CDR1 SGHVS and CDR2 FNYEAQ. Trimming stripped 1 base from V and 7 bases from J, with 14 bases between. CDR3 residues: CASSLVAVEGNEQFF. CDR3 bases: TGTGCCAGCAGCTTAGTGGCGGTAGAGGGTAATGAGCAGTTCTTC.

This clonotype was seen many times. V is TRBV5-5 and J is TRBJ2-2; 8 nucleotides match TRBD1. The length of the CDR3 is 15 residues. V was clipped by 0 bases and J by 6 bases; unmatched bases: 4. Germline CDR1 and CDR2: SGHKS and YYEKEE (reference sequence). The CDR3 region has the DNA TGTGCCAGCAGCTTGGAGAACAGGGGGGCCGGGGAGCTGTTTTTT. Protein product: CASSLENRGAGELFF.

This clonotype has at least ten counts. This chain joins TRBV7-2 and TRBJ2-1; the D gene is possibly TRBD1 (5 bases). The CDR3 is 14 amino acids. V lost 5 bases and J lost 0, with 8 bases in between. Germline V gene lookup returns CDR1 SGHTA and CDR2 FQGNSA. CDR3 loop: CASSRDSSYNEQFF. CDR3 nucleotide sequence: TGTGCCAGCAGCCGAGACAGCTCCTACAATGAGCAGTTCTTC.

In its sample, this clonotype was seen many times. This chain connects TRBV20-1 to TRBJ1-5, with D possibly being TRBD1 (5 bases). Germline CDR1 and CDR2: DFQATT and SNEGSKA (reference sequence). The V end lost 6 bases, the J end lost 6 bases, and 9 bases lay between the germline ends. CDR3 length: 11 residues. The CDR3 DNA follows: TGCAGTGCGGGTGGGGCTCAGCCCCAGCATTTT. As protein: CSAGGAQPQHF.

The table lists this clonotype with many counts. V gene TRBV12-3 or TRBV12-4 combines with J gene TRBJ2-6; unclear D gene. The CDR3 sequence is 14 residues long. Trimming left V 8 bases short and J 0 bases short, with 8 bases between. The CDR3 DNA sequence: TGTGCCAGCCAAAAGATCTCTGGGGCCAACGTCCTGACTTTC. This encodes CASQKISGANVLTF.

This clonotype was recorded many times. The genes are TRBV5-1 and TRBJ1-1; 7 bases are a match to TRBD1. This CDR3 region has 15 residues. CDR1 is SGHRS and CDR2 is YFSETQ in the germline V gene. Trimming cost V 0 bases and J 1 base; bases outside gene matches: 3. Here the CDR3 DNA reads TGCGCCAGCAGCTTGGTCCCAGGGGGGAACACTGAAGCTTTCTTT. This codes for CASSLVPGGNTEAFF.

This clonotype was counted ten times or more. CDR3 nucleotides: TGTGCCAGCAGTATACGCACAGGGAACTATGGCTACACCTTC. Translation: CASSIRTGNYGYTF. The J gene is TRBJ1-2, the V gene TRBV27; perhaps TRBD1 as D (6 bases). Trimming removed 5 bases at V and 2 bases at J, with 12 bases between. The germline V gene encodes CDR1 MNHEY and CDR2 SMNVEV (reference sequence). The CDR3 runs to 14 residues.

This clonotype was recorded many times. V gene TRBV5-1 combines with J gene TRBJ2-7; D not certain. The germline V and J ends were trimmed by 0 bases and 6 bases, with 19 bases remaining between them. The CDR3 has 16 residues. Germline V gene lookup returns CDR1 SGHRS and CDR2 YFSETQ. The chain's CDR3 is CASSLVLTAGVREQYF. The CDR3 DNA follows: TGCGCCAGCAGCTTGGTATTGACCGCCGGAGTTCGCGAGCAGTACTTC.

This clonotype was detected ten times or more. The CDR3 nucleotides read TGTGCCAGCAGTTATATACAGGGTACCGAAGCTTTCTTT. It is translated as CASSYIQGTEAFF. The chain is built from TRBV12-3 or TRBV12-4 and TRBJ1-1, with D perhaps TRBD1 (6 bases). This CDR3 comprises 13 residues. Trimming shortened V by 4 bases and J by 8 bases, and 14 bases separated the two germline ends.

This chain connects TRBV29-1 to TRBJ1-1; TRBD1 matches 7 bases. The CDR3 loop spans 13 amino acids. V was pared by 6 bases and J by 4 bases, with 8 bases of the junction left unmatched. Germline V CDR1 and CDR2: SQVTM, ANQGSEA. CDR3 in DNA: TGCAGCGTGACGACAGGGTTGGGCACTGAAGCTTTCTTT. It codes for CSVTTGLGTEAFF.

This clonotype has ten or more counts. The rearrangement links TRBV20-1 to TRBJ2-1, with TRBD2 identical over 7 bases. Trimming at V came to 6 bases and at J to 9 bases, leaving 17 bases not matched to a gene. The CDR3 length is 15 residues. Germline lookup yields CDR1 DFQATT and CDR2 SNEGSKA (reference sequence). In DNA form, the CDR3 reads TGCAGTGCACCTCCCAGGACTAGTATTAAGGGTGAGCAGTTCTTC. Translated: CSAPPRTSIKGEQFF.

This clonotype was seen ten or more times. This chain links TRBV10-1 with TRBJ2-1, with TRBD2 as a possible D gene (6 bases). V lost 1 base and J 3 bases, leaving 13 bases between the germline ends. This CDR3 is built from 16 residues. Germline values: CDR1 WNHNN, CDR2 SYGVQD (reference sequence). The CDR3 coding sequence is TGCGCCAGCAGTGAGTTTAGGCAGGGAGGCTACAATGAGCAGTTCTTC. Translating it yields CASSEFRQGGYNEQFF.

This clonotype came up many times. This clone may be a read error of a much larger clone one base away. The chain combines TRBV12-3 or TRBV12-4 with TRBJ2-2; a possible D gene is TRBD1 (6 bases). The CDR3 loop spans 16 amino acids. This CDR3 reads CVSSLHRDTYTGELFF. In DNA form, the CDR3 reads TGTGTCAGCAGCCTTCACCGGGACACCTACACCGGGGAGCTGTTTTTT.

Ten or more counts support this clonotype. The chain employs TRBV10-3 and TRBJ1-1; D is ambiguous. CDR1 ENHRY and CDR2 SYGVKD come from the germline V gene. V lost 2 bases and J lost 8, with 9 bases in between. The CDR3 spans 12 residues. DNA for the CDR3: TGTGCCATCAGTGAGACCGCAAACGAAGCTTTCTTT. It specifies CAISETANEAFF.

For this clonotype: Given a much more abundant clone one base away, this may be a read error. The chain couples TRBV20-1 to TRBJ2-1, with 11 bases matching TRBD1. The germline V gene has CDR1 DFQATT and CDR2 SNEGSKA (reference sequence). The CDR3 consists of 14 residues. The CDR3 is CRASRTGGYDEQFF. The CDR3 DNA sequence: TGCAGAGCTAGTCGGACAGGGGGCTACGATGAGCAGTTCTTC.

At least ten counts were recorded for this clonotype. The CDR3 sequence is CASSYGSSGTGELFF. The CDR3 nucleotides are TGTGCCAGCAGTTACGGCAGTTCGGGGACCGGGGAGCTGTTTTTT. The chain employs TRBV27 and TRBJ2-2; D perhaps matches TRBD2 (5 bases). Germline V lookup: CDR1 MNHEY, CDR2 SMNVEV (reference sequence). CDR3 length: 15 amino acids. Trimming stripped 4 bases from V and 5 bases from J, with 14 bases between.

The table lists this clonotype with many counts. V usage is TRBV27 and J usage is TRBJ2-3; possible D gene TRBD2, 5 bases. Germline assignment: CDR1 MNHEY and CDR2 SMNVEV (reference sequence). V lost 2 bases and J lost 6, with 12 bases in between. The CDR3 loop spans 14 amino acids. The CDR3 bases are TGTGCCAGCAGTTTACCTAGCCGATACGATACGCAGTATTTT. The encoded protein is CASSLPSRYDTQYF.

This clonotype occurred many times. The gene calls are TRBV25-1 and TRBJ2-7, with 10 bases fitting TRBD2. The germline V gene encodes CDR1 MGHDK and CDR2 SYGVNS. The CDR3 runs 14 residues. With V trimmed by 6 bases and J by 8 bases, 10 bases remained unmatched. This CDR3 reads CASSPLGSGGKQYF. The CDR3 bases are TGTGCCAGCAGCCCTTTGGGTAGCGGGGGGAAGCAGTACTTC.